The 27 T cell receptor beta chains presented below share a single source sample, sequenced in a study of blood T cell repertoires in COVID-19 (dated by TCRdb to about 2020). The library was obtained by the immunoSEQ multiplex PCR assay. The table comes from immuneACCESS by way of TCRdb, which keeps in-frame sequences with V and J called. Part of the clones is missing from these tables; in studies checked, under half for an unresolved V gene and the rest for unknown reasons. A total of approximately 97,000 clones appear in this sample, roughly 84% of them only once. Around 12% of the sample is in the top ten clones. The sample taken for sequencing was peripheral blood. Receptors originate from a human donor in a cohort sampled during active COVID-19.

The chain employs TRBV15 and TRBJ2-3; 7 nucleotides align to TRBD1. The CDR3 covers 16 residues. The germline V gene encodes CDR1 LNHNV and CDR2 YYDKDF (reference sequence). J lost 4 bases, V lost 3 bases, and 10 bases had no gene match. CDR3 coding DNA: TGTGCCACCAGCAGCCCCAGGGGGTTTGGTCCAGATACGCAGTATTTT. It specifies CATSSPRGFGPDTQYF.

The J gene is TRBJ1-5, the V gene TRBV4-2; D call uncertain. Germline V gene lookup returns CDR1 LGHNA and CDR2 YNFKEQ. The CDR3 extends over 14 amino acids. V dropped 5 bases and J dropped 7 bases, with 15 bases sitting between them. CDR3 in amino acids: CASSSPVGEQPQHF. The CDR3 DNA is TGTGCCAGCAGCTCCCCGGTCGGGGAACAGCCCCAGCATTTT.

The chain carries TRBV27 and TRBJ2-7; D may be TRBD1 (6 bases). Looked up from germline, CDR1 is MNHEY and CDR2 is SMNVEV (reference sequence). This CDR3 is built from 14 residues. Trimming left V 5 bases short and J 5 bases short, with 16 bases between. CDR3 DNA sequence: TGTGCCAGCAGTATGCAACACAGGGACGACGAGCAGTACTTC. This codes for CASSMQHRDDEQYF.

CDR3 residues: CASTRLTGTYTF. The CDR3 region has the DNA TGTGCCAGCACCCGCTTGACGGGAACCTACACCTTC. The chain has TRBV5-6 and TRBJ1-2; no clear D. Germline CDR1 reads SGHDT; CDR2 reads YYEEEE. This CDR3 contains 12 residues. V lost 6 bases and J lost 10, with 16 bases in between.

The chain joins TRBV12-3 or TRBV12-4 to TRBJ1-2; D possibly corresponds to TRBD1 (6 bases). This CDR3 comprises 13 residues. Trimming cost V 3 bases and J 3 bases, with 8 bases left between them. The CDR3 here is CASSLAGDYGYTF. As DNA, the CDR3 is TGTGCCAGCAGTTTGGCAGGGGACTATGGCTACACCTTC.

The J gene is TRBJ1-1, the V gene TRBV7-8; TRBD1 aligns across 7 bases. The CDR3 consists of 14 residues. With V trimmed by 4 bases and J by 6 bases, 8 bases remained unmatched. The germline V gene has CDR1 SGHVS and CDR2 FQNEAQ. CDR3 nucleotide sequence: TGTGCCAGCAGCTCGGAGTCCAGGGGGTCTGAAGCTTTCTTT. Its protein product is CASSSESRGSEAFF.

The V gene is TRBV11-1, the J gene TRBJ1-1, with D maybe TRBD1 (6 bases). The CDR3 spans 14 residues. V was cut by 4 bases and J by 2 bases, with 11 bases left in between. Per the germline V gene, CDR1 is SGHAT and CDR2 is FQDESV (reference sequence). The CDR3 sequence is CASSSDRTNTEAFF. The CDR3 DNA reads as TGTGCCAGCAGCTCCGACAGGACCAACACTGAAGCTTTCTTT.

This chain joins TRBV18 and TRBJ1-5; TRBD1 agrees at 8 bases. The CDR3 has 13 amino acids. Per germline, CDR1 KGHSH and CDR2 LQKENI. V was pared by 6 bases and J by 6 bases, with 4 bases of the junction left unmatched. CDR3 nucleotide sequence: TGTGCCAGCTCTGACAGGGGAAGTCAGCCCCAGCATTTT. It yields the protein CASSDRGSQPQHF.

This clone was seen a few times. CDR3 loop: CASSLGGKNTEAFF. DNA for the CDR3: TGTGCCAGCAGCTTGGGAGGCAAGAACACTGAAGCTTTCTTT. The chain couples TRBV5-4 to TRBJ1-1; D not certain. The CDR3 runs 14 residues. V lost 0 bases to trimming and J lost 1 base, with 7 bases between them. From germline, CDR1 is SGHNT and CDR2 YYREEE (reference sequence).

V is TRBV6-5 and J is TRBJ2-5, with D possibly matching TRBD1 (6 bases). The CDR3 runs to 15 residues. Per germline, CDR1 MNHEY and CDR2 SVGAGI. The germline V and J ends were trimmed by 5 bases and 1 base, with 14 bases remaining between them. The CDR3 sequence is CASSRTTGLQETQYF. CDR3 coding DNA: TGTGCCAGCAGTAGGACGACAGGCCTCCAAGAGACCCAGTACTTC.

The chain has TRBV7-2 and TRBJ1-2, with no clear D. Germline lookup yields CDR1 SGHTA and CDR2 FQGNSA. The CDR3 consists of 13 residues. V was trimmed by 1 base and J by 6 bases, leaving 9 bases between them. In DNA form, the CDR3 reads TGTGCCAGCAGCTTAGTCGAGGGTAATGGCTACACCTTC. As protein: CASSLVEGNGYTF.

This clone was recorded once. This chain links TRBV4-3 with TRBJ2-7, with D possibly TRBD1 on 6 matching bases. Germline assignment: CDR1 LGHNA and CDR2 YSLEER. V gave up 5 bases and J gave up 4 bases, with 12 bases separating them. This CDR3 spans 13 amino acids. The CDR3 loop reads CASSNYRDYEQYF. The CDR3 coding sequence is TGCGCCAGCAGCAACTACAGGGATTACGAGCAGTACTTC.

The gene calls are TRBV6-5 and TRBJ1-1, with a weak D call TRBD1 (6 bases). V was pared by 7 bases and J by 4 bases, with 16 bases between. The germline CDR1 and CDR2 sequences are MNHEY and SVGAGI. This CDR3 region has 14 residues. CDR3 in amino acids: CASTLNQGGTEAFF. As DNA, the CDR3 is TGTGCCAGCACCTTAAATCAAGGGGGCACTGAAGCTTTCTTT.

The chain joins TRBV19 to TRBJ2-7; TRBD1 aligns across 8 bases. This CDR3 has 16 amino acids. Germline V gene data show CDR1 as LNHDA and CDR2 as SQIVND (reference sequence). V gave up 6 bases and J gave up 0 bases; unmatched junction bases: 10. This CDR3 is CASSSSGGAFSYEQYF. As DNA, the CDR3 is TGTGCCAGTAGCTCATCAGGGGGCGCCTTCTCCTACGAGCAGTACTTC.

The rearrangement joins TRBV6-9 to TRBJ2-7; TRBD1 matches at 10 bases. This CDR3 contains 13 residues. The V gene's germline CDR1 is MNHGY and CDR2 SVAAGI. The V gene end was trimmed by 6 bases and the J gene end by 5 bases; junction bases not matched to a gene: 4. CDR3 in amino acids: CASRTGGWDEQYF. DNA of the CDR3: TGTGCCAGCAGGACAGGGGGCTGGGACGAGCAGTACTTC.

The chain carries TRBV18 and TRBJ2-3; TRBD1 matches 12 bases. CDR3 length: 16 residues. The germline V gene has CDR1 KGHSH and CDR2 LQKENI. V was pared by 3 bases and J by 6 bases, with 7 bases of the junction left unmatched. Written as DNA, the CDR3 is TGTGCCAGCTCACCCCTGGGACAGGGGGCCGGGGATACGCAGTATTTT. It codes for CASSPLGQGAGDTQYF.

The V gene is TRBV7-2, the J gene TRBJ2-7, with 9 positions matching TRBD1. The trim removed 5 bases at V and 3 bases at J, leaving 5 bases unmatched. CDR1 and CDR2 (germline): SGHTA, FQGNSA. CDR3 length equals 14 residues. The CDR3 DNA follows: TGTGCCAGCAGCCCTCCGGGACAGGGCTACGAGCAGTACTTC. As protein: CASSPPGQGYEQYF.

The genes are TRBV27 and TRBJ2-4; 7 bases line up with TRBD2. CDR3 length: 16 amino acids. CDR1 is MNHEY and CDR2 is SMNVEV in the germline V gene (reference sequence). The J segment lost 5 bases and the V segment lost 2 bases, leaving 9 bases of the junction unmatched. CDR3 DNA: TGTGCCAGCAGTTTAGGCCGGATGGGAGGGCAAAACATTCAGTACTTC. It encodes CASSLGRMGGQNIQYF.

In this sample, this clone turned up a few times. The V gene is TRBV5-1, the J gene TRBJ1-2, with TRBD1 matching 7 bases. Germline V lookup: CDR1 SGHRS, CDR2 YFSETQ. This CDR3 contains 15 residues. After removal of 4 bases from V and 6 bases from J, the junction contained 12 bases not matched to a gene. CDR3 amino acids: CASSPEGSGGNGYTF. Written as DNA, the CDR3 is TGCGCCAGCAGCCCTGAAGGTTCAGGGGGGAATGGCTACACCTTC.

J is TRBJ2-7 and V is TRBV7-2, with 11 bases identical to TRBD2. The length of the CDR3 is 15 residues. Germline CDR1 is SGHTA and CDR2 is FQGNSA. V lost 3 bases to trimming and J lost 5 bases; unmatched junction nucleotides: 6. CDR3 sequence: CASSFVAGGPHEQYF. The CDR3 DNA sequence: TGTGCCAGCAGCTTCGTAGCGGGGGGGCCCCACGAGCAGTACTTC. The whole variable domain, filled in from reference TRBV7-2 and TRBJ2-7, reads GAGVSQSPSNKVTEKGKDVELRCDPISGHTALYWYRQSLGQGLEFLIYFQGNSAPDKSGLPSDRFSAERTGGSVSTLTIQRTQQEDSAVYLCASSFVAGGPHEQYFGPGTRLTVT.

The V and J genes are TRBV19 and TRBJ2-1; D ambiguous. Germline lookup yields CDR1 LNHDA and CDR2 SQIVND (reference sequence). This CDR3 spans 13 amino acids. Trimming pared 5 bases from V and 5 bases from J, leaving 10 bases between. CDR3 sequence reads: CASSWSSDNEQFF. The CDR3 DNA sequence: TGTGCCAGTAGTTGGAGTTCCGACAATGAGCAGTTCTTC. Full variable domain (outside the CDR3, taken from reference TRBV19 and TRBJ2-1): DGGITQSPKYLFRKEGQNVTLSCEQNLNHDAMYWYRQDPGQGLRLIYYSQIVNDFQKGDIAEGYSVSREKKESFPLTVTSAQKNPTAFYLCASSWSSDNEQFFGPGTRLTVL.

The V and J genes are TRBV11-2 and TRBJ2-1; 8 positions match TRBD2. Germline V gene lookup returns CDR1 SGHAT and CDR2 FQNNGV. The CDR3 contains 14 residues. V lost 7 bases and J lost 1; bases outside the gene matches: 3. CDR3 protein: CASNGGRSYNEQFF. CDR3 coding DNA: TGTGCCAGCAACGGCGGGAGGTCCTACAATGAGCAGTTCTTC.

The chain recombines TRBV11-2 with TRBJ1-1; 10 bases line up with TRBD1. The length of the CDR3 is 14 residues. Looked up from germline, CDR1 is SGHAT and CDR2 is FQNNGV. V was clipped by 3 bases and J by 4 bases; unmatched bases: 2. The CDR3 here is CASSLGQGSTEAFF. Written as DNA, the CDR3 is TGTGCCAGCAGCTTGGGACAGGGGTCCACTGAAGCTTTCTTT. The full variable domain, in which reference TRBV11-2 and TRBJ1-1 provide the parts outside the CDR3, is EAGVAQSPRYKIIEKRQSVAFWCNPISGHATLYWYQQILGQGPKLLIQFQNNGVVDDSQLPKDRFSAERLKGVDSTLKIQPAKLEDSAVYLCASSLGQGSTEAFFGQGTRLTVV.

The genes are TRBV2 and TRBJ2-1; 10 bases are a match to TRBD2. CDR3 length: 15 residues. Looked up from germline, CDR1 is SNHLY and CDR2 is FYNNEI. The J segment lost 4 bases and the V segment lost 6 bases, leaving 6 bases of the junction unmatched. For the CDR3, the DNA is TGTGCCAGCAGAAGCGGGAGGGCCAGATACAATGAGCAGTTCTTC. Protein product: CASRSGRARYNEQFF.

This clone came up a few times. The CDR3 coding sequence is TGTGCCACGCGGCTGGGGGCCGAACAGCCCCAGCATTTT. Its translation: CATRLGAEQPQHF. The chain employs TRBV10-3 and TRBJ1-5; D possibly corresponds to TRBD1 (6 bases). CDR3 length equals 13 residues. Germline assignment: CDR1 ENHRY and CDR2 SYGVKD. V dropped 10 bases and J dropped 7 bases, with 17 bases sitting between them.

CDR3 coding DNA: TGTGCCAGCAGCTGGGACAGCTATAATTCACCCCTCCACTTT. Translating it yields CASSWDSYNSPLHF. This chain links TRBV7-9 with TRBJ1-6, with 7 bases matching TRBD1. The J segment lost 3 bases and the V segment lost 4 bases, leaving 0 bases of the junction unmatched. This CDR3 region has 14 residues. In germline, CDR1 is SEHNR, CDR2 FQNEAQ (reference sequence).

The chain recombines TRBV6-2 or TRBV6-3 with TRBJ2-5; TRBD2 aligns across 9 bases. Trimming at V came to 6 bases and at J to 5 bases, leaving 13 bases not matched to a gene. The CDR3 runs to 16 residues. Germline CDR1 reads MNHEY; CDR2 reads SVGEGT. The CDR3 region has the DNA TGTGCCAGCAGCCCTCGAGGCCTAGCGGGACGTGAGACCCAGTACTTC. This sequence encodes CASSPRGLAGRETQYF.